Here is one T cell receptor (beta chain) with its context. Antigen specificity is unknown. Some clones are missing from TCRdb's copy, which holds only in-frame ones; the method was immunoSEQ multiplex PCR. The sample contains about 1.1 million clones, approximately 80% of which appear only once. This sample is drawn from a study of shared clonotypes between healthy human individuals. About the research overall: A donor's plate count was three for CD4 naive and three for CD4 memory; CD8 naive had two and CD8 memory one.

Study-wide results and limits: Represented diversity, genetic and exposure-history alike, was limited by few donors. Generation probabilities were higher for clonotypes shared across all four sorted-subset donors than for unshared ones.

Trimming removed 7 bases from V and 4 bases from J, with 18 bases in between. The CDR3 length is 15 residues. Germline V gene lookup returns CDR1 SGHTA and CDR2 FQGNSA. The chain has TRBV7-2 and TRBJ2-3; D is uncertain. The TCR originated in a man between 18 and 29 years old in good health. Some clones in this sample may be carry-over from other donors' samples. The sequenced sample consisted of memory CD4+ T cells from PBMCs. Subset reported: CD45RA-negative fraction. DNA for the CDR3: TGTGCCAGCACCCGGAAGGGTGTCAGTTCAGATACGCAGTATTTT. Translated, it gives CASTRKGVSSDTQYF.